Following are 28 T cell receptor beta chains from one sample sequenced in a study of blood T cells in healthy people across ages. Primers used in a second PCR of roughly 7 to 11 cycles were a sample-barcoded 5' primer and a J-beta primer mix. A single record per CDR3 protein comes from TCRdb applying MiXCR to the 5' RACE reads. The sample consists of some 860,000 distinct CDR3 sequences, around 50% of them appearing once. The specimen sequenced was blood. These receptors all come from a man aged 40-55 years in good health.

The chain joins TRBV6-5 to TRBJ2-7; D is unclear. Trimming stripped 4 bases from V and 6 bases from J, with 7 bases between. From germline, CDR1 is MNHEY and CDR2 SVGAGI. The CDR3 runs to 11 residues. In DNA, the CDR3 is TGTGCCAGCAGTTGGATGGGCGAGCAGTACTTC. Protein sequence: CASSWMGEQYF.

The chain couples TRBV20-1 to TRBJ1-2; TRBD1 matches at 7 bases. Looked up from germline, CDR1 is DFQATT and CDR2 is SNEGSKA (reference sequence). The CDR3 runs to 13 residues. Trimming at V came to 4 bases and at J to 2 bases, leaving 4 bases not matched to a gene. The CDR3 nucleotides are TGCAGTGCTAAAGACAGGGAGAACTATGGCTACACCTTC. It codes for CSAKDRENYGYTF.

In this sample, this clonotype turned up a few times. CDR3: CASSDPHPYEQYF. As DNA, the CDR3 is TGTGCCAGCAGTGACCCACATCCGTACGAGCAGTACTTC. V gene TRBV25-1 combines with J gene TRBJ2-7; the D is unclear. V was pared by 3 bases and J by 4 bases, with 10 bases between. The germline CDR1 and CDR2 sequences are MGHDK and SYGVNS. CDR3 length: 13 amino acids.

The V gene is TRBV12-3 or TRBV12-4, the J gene TRBJ2-5, with D perhaps TRBD1 (5 bases). V was cut by 1 base and J by 4 bases, with 13 bases left in between. The CDR3 totals 15 residues. The CDR3 here is CASSLEGLGLETQYF. CDR3 sequence (DNA): TGTGCCAGCAGTTTAGAGGGGCTCGGGTTAGAGACCCAGTACTTC.

This clonotype was observed a handful of times. The rearrangement joins TRBV20-1 to TRBJ2-7; possible D gene TRBD1, 6 bases. CDR3 size: 15 residues. Trimming stripped 6 bases from V and 4 bases from J, with 22 bases between. Germline V gene data show CDR1 as DFQATT and CDR2 as SNEGSKA (reference sequence). For the CDR3, the DNA is TGCAGTGCCTCCAAGTGGACAGAGCCTGAGTACGAGCAGTACTTC. Amino acid sequence: CSASKWTEPEYEQYF.

This clonotype was seen a few times. The genes are TRBV28 and TRBJ2-7; tentative D call: TRBD1 (5 bases). The germline CDR1 and CDR2 sequences are MDHEN and SYDVKM. V shed 5 bases and J shed 0 bases, with 14 bases lying between them. The CDR3 contains 15 residues. The CDR3 DNA follows: TGTGCCAGCAGTACCCGAACAGGAGACTCCTACGAGCAGTACTTC. It specifies CASSTRTGDSYEQYF.

The CDR3 bases are TGTGCCAGCAGCAGGGGCGGGACTAGCGGTGGTGGAGTGTCAGCCGATACGCAGTATTTT. Residues: CASSRGGTSGGGVSADTQYF. The V and J genes are TRBV14 and TRBJ2-3, with 11 bases identical to TRBD2. CDR1 is SGHDN, CDR2 FVKESK, per germline. This CDR3 has 20 residues. Losses at the gene ends were 5 bases for V and 6 bases for J; bases not matched to a gene: 22.

V gene TRBV19 combines with J gene TRBJ2-3; 11 nucleotides line up with TRBD2. Unmatched junction bases numbered 8, after V lost 4 bases and J lost 5 bases. The germline V gene has CDR1 LNHDA and CDR2 SQIVND (reference sequence). The CDR3 totals 16 residues. The CDR3, as DNA: TGTGCCAGTAGTACATTAGCGGGGGGGCTGGGAGATACGCAGTATTTT. Amino acid sequence: CASSTLAGGLGDTQYF.

This rearrangement joins TRBV20-1 to TRBJ1-4, with D possibly matching TRBD1 (5 bases). V dropped 5 bases and J dropped 3 bases, with 16 bases sitting between them. The CDR3 is 15 amino acids. CDR1 is DFQATT, CDR2 SNEGSKA, per germline (reference sequence). The CDR3 is CSAFTGQGANEKLFF. CDR3 nucleotide sequence: TGCAGTGCTTTTACGGGGCAGGGCGCTAATGAAAAACTGTTTTTT.

The V gene is TRBV9, the J gene TRBJ2-7; D perhaps matches TRBD2 (5 bases). Looked up from germline, CDR1 is SGDLS and CDR2 is YYNGEE. The length of the CDR3 is 15 residues. V lost 4 bases, J lost 0 bases, and 14 bases lay in between. The CDR3: CASSSFPEGSYEQYF. The CDR3, as DNA: TGTGCCAGCAGCTCCTTTCCAGAGGGCTCCTACGAGCAGTACTTC.

The CDR3: CAISESRTRQQADTQYF. The CDR3 DNA reads TGTGCCATCAGTGAGTCCCGGACTCGCCAGCAGGCAGATACGCAGTATTTT. The V gene is TRBV10-3, the J gene TRBJ2-3; a possible D gene is TRBD2 (5 bases). V lost 0 bases to trimming and J lost 4 bases, with 17 bases between them. Germline V gene sequence: CDR1 ENHRY, CDR2 SYGVKD. The length of the CDR3 is 17 residues.

This clonotype was observed a handful of times. This sequence joins TRBV6-2 or TRBV6-3 and TRBJ2-2, with D hard to call. In germline, CDR1 is MNHEY, CDR2 SVGEGT. This CDR3 contains 13 residues. V was clipped by 2 bases and J by 3 bases, with 4 bases between them. The CDR3 DNA reads TGTGCCAGCAGTTACAGGGACACCGGGGAGCTGTTTTTT. Protein product: CASSYRDTGELFF.

The chain joins TRBV27 to TRBJ2-5; 11 bases are a match to TRBD2. Matching the DNA end better, TRBJ2-7 makes the J call doubtful. From germline, CDR1 is MNHEY and CDR2 SMNVEV (reference sequence). This CDR3 has 17 amino acids. CDR3 region: CASSSLTTSGSLYEQYF. The CDR3 DNA is TGTGCCAGCAGTTCCCTAACCACTAGCGGGAGCCTCTACGAGCAGTACTTC.

The rearrangement links TRBV14 to TRBJ2-7, with 11 bases aligning to TRBD1. With 4 bases clipped from V and 2 bases from J, the junction kept 16 bases outside the gene matches. Germline V gene lookup returns CDR1 SGHDN and CDR2 FVKESK. The CDR3 loop spans 19 amino acids. The CDR3 reads CASSLLTGAGQGVTYEQYF. CDR3 nucleotides: TGTGCCAGCAGCCTCCTTACAGGGGCGGGACAGGGGGTGACCTACGAGCAGTACTTC.

J is TRBJ2-3 and V is TRBV9; 13 nucleotides agree with TRBD2. Per germline, CDR1 SGDLS and CDR2 YYNGEE. V was pared by 3 bases and J by 3 bases, with 4 bases of the junction left unmatched. The CDR3 consists of 16 residues. The CDR3 nucleotides read TGTGCCAGCAGCGGGACTAGCGGGAGTGTGACAGATACGCAGTATTTT. This translates into CASSGTSGSVTDTQYF.

Details on this clonotype: Its ends do not fully match the called genes, so a read error is possible. The chain combines TRBV10-3 with TRBJ2-7; 8 nucleotides agree with TRBD1. This CDR3 has 15 residues. The germline CDR1 and CDR2 sequences are ENHRY and SYGVKD. CDR3 coding DNA: TGTGCCACCAGTGATGAGCTCCAGGGGGCGAACGAGCAGTACTTC. Its protein product is CATSDELQGANEQYF.

The rearrangement joins TRBV9 to TRBJ2-7; D might be TRBD2 (6 bases). Germline CDR1 is SGDLS and CDR2 is YYNGEE. V was trimmed by 3 bases and J by 0 bases, leaving 10 bases between them. This CDR3 contains 14 residues. CDR3 region: CASSGLTSSYEQYF. CDR3 bases: TGTGCCAGCAGCGGACTGACTAGCTCCTACGAGCAGTACTTC.

The chain links TRBV27 to TRBJ1-2, with D unclear. The CDR3 totals 13 residues. Trimming took off 5 bases at V and 0 bases at J, with 7 bases between the two ends. The germline V gene encodes CDR1 MNHEY and CDR2 SMNVEV (reference sequence). For the CDR3, the DNA is TGTGCCAGCAGTGGAGTACCTAACTATGGCTACACCTTC. Translated: CASSGVPNYGYTF.

The rearrangement links TRBV4-3 to TRBJ2-2; no clear D. The CDR3 totals 14 residues. V was pared by 0 bases and J by 6 bases, with 8 bases between. Looked up from germline, CDR1 is LGHNA and CDR2 is YSLEER. CDR3 DNA: TGCGCCAGCAGCCAAGAGGGCCCGGCCGGGGAGCTGTTTTTT. Its translation: CASSQEGPAGELFF.

This clonotype occurred a few times. This chain uses TRBV28 with TRBJ2-7; D is possibly TRBD1 or TRBD2 (5 bases each). V shed 8 bases and J shed 0 bases, with 8 bases lying between them. The CDR3 spans 12 residues. The germline gives CDR1 MDHEN, CDR2 SYDVKM. CDR3 bases: TGTGCCAGCGGGACGACCTCCTACGAGCAGTACTTC. Its protein product is CASGTTSYEQYF.

The chain joins TRBV3-1 to TRBJ2-3; tentative D call: TRBD2 (6 bases). This CDR3 is 16 amino acids long. Germline CDR1 is LGHDT and CDR2 is YNNKEL (reference sequence). The V end lost 4 bases, the J end lost 3 bases, and 17 bases lay between the germline ends. CDR3: CASSLRAGFATDTQYF. The CDR3 DNA reads as TGTGCCAGCAGCCTTAGGGCGGGATTTGCGACAGATACGCAGTATTTT.

This chain joins TRBV27 and TRBJ2-7, with 9 bases identical to TRBD1. Trimming took 5 bases from V and 6 from J; bases not matched to a gene: 11. Germline CDR1 MNHEY, CDR2 SMNVEV (reference sequence). This CDR3 is 15 amino acids long. CDR3 sequence: CASSRGTGIFCEQYF. DNA for the CDR3: TGTGCCAGCAGTCGGGGGACAGGGATTTTCTGCGAGCAGTACTTC.

The chain links TRBV15 to TRBJ2-3, with no clear D. Germline V lookup: CDR1 LNHNV, CDR2 YYDKDF (reference sequence). V was cut by 5 bases and J by 2 bases, with 14 bases left in between. The CDR3 totals 15 residues. CDR3 in DNA: TGTGCCACCAGCCTACTCGGAGACTCCACAGATACGCAGTATTTT. Protein: CATSLLGDSTDTQYF.

A few counts support this clonotype. The chain combines TRBV3-1 with TRBJ2-1, with D possibly being TRBD1 or TRBD2 (5 bases each). CDR1 is LGHDT, CDR2 YNNKEL, per germline (reference sequence). V was trimmed by 2 bases and J by 2 bases, leaving 13 bases between them. The CDR3 is 16 residues long. The CDR3: CASSQPFGATYNEQFF. The CDR3 DNA sequence: TGTGCCAGCAGCCAACCATTCGGGGCCACCTACAATGAGCAGTTCTTC.

The rearrangement links TRBV3-1 to TRBJ2-3; D is unresolved. The CDR3 runs to 16 residues. In germline, CDR1 is LGHDT, CDR2 YNNKEL (reference sequence). V was trimmed by 1 base and J by 0 bases, leaving 11 bases between them. CDR3 nucleotide sequence: TGTGCCAGCAGCCAAGTACCTGTGGGGAGCACAGATACGCAGTATTTT. As protein: CASSQVPVGSTDTQYF.

This rearrangement joins TRBV7-3 to TRBJ1-2; TRBD1 matches 8 bases. In germline, CDR1 is SGHTA, CDR2 FQGTGA. The CDR3 runs to 14 residues. Unmatched junction bases numbered 6, after V lost 5 bases and J lost 4 bases. This chain's CDR3 is CASSADRGPYGYTF. The CDR3 DNA sequence: TGTGCCAGCAGCGCCGACAGGGGTCCCTATGGCTACACCTTC. The full variable domain, in which reference TRBV7-3 and TRBJ1-2 provide the parts outside the CDR3, is GAGVSQTPSNKVTEKGKYVELRCDPISGHTALYWYRQSLGQGPEFLIYFQGTGAADDSGLPNDRFFAVRPEGSVSTLKIQRTERGDSAVYLCASSADRGPYGYTFGSGTRLTVV.

The chain couples TRBV4-1 to TRBJ1-4, with D possibly matching TRBD1 (5 bases). In germline, CDR1 is MGHRA, CDR2 YSYEKL. The germline V and J ends were trimmed by 0 bases and 4 bases, with 9 bases remaining between them. The CDR3 is 15 residues long. CDR3 region: CASSQEGGSNEKLFF. The CDR3 region has the DNA TGCGCCAGCAGCCAAGAGGGGGGTAGTAATGAAAAACTGTTTTTT.

The V gene is TRBV20-1, the J gene TRBJ1-5; no definite D call. The ends were cut back, 4 bases at V and 3 bases at J, with 10 bases in the middle. This CDR3 has 13 residues. The V gene's germline CDR1 is DFQATT and CDR2 SNEGSKA (reference sequence). The CDR3 is CSANEADNQPQHF. Written as DNA, the CDR3 is TGCAGTGCTAACGAGGCAGACAATCAGCCCCAGCATTTT.